One and the same sample provided the 18 T cell receptor beta chains below, sequenced in a study of T cells in Graves' hyperthyroidism and ophthalmopathy. RNA transcripts served as the template for amplifying TCR beta CDR3 regions. Researchers ran a first-round RT-PCR on the TCR CDR3 using the HTBI primer set. TCRdb passed the multiplex PCR reads through MiXCR, listing each CDR3 protein once. The repertoire includes roughly 600,000 distinct CDR3 sequences, more than 14% of them detected once, and about an eighth sits in the top ten. The sequenced sample was blood. These receptors were taken from a woman in her fifties or sixties with Graves' ophthalmopathy.

This clonotype was seen at least ten times. The V gene is TRBV20-1, the J gene TRBJ2-1; 9 bases are a match to TRBD2. This CDR3 has 14 residues. Germline CDR1 is DFQATT and CDR2 is SNEGSKA (reference sequence). V shed 1 base and J 6 bases; nucleotides not matched to a gene: 4. The CDR3 region is CSARGLAGLNEQFF. The CDR3 nucleotides read TGCAGTGCTAGAGGGCTAGCGGGGCTCAATGAGCAGTTCTTC.

The V gene is TRBV19, the J gene TRBJ2-7; the match to TRBD1 covers 7 bases. J gave up 3 bases and V 3 bases, and 8 bases lay outside the gene matches. Germline V gene sequence: CDR1 LNHDA, CDR2 SQIVND (reference sequence). CDR3 length equals 15 residues. The CDR3 coding sequence is TGTGCCAGTAGTATTCGGGACAGTCCCAACTACGAGCAGTACTTC. Encoded protein: CASSIRDSPNYEQYF.

The genes are TRBV12-3 or TRBV12-4 and TRBJ2-3; 10 bases align to TRBD2. The V segment lost 2 bases and the J segment 2 bases; nucleotides outside the gene matches: 7. The CDR3 sequence is 17 residues long. Here the CDR3 DNA reads TGTGCCAGCAGTTTAACACCTAGCGGGAGACTCACAGATACGCAGTATTTT. It encodes CASSLTPSGRLTDTQYF.

Many counts were recorded for this clonotype. The J gene is TRBJ1-6, the V gene TRBV7-2, with 7 bases aligning to TRBD1. Trimming at V came to 1 base and at J to 9 bases, leaving 6 bases not matched to a gene. The CDR3 contains 15 residues. Germline V gives CDR1 SGHTA, CDR2 FQGNSA. CDR3 in amino acids: CASSLVEGAFSPLHF. The CDR3 DNA reads as TGTGCCAGCAGCTTAGTTGAGGGGGCTTTTTCACCCCTCCACTTT. The full variable domain, its missing parts supplied by reference TRBV7-2 and TRBJ1-6, is GAGVSQSPSNKVTEKGKDVELRCDPISGHTALYWYRQSLGQGLEFLIYFQGNSAPDKSGLPSDRFSAERTGGSVSTLTIQRTQQEDSAVYLCASSLVEGAFSPLHFGNGTRLTVT.

This clonotype was counted a single time. The gene calls are TRBV6-4 and TRBJ2-1; 10 nucleotides agree with TRBD1. This CDR3 is built from 15 residues. The germline gives CDR1 MRHNA, CDR2 SNTAGT. V gave up 5 bases and J gave up 3 bases; unmatched junction bases: 4. The CDR3 spells CASSFGQGDYNEQFF. The CDR3 bases are TGTGCCAGCAGTTTTGGACAGGGGGACTACAATGAGCAGTTCTTC.

This clonotype was detected many times. The chain combines TRBV7-9 with TRBJ2-1, with TRBD1 matching over 8 bases. The ends lost 0 bases at V and 6 bases at J; junction bases unmatched: 10. The CDR3 length is 17 residues. Germline assignment: CDR1 SEHNR and CDR2 FQNEAQ (reference sequence). CDR3 loop: CASSLASRQGFPNEQFF. The CDR3 coding sequence is TGTGCCAGCAGCTTAGCGAGTAGACAGGGGTTCCCCAATGAGCAGTTCTTC.

The sample holds a few counts of this clonotype. The gene calls are TRBV6-2 or TRBV6-3 and TRBJ2-2; tentative D call: TRBD2 (5 bases). The CDR3 covers 14 residues. V was clipped by 0 bases and J by 6 bases, with 8 bases between them. CDR1 and CDR2 from the germline V gene are MNHEY and SVGEGT. In DNA, the CDR3 is TGTGCCAGCAGTTACTCGGGAGCTTCCGGGGAGCTGTTTTTT. This gives the protein CASSYSGASGELFF.

V usage is TRBV24-1 and J usage is TRBJ2-7; D is perhaps TRBD1 or TRBD2 (5 bases each). The CDR3 sequence is 15 residues long. The V end lost 0 bases, the J end lost 7 bases, and 15 bases lay between the germline ends. Germline V gene data show CDR1 as KGHDR and CDR2 as SFDVKD. As DNA, the CDR3 is TGTGCCACCAGTGATTTGGGGGCAGGGCCGGGAGAGCAGTACTTC. This gives the protein CATSDLGAGPGEQYF.

There are a few counts of this clonotype. The chain has TRBV5-1 and TRBJ1-2; possible D gene TRBD1, 5 bases. Germline V gene sequence: CDR1 SGHRS, CDR2 YFSETQ. This CDR3 region has 14 residues. V was clipped by 4 bases and J by 0 bases, with 10 bases between them. The CDR3 here is CASSTGTANYGYTF. CDR3 nucleotides: TGCGCCAGCAGCACCGGGACTGCTAACTATGGCTACACCTTC.

Only a few counts were recorded for this clonotype. V and J are TRBV27 and TRBJ2-1; D remains unclear. The CDR3 has 14 amino acids. Germline lookup yields CDR1 MNHEY and CDR2 SMNVEV (reference sequence). The V gene lost 3 bases and the J gene lost 9 bases, with 15 bases spanning the gap. Written as DNA, the CDR3 is TGTGCCAGCAGTTTGGATAGCCCAAGAGGTGAGCAGTTCTTC. This sequence encodes CASSLDSPRGEQFF.

This clonotype was seen a few times. The V and J genes are TRBV6-2 or TRBV6-3 and TRBJ2-1, with 14 bases matching TRBD2. The CDR3 is 15 amino acids. CDR1 is MNHEY and CDR2 is SVGEGT in the germline V gene. Trimming took 8 bases from V and 8 from J; bases not matched to a gene: 8. In DNA form, the CDR3 reads TGTGCCAGCCTGCGGGGACTAGCGGGAGTTGATGAGCAGTTCTTC. It specifies CASLRGLAGVDEQFF.

This clonotype was counted at least ten times. The V call is TRBV7-3, the J call TRBJ2-7, with 7 nucleotides matching TRBD1. Germline-derived CDR1 and CDR2 are SGHTA and FQGTGA. Trimming at V came to 4 bases and at J to 0 bases, leaving 6 bases not matched to a gene. The CDR3 is 15 residues long. CDR3 region: CASSSLGGLSYEQYF. CDR3 sequence (DNA): TGTGCCAGCAGCTCCCTAGGGGGCCTCTCCTACGAGCAGTACTTC.

The genes are TRBV29-1 and TRBJ2-4, with 11 positions matching TRBD2. Germline loops: CDR1 SQVTM, CDR2 ANQGSEA. Trimming at V came to 6 bases and at J to 7 bases, leaving 5 bases not matched to a gene. The CDR3 runs 13 residues. The CDR3 sequence is CSVKLAGVNIQYF. The CDR3, as DNA: TGCAGCGTGAAACTAGCGGGAGTGAACATTCAGTACTTC.

This clonotype has at least ten counts. V usage is TRBV12-3 or TRBV12-4 and J usage is TRBJ2-3; possible D gene TRBD2, 6 bases. The CDR3 contains 16 residues. V gave up 2 bases and J gave up 1 base, with 13 bases separating them. CDR3 in DNA: TGTGCCAGCAGTTTACCTTTGCCTAGCGGCACAGATACGCAGTATTTT. This gives the protein CASSLPLPSGTDTQYF.

This clonotype was counted ten times or more. V and J are TRBV27 and TRBJ1-1, with 9 nucleotides matching TRBD1. This CDR3 spans 15 amino acids. V lost 6 bases and J lost 1; bases outside the gene matches: 6. Germline V gives CDR1 MNHEY, CDR2 SMNVEV (reference sequence). This CDR3 is CASRGQGVGNTEAFF. DNA of the CDR3: TGTGCCAGCAGGGGACAGGGTGTGGGGAACACTGAAGCTTTCTTT.

The genes are TRBV29-1 and TRBJ2-7, with D possibly TRBD2 on 5 matching bases. V lost 8 bases and J 4 bases, leaving 12 bases between the germline ends. The CDR3 has 11 residues. Germline V lookup: CDR1 SQVTM, CDR2 ANQGSEA. DNA of the CDR3: TGCAGCATCCTGTGGGAGTACGAGCAGTACTTC. Its translation: CSILWEYEQYF.

The V call is TRBV20-1, the J call TRBJ2-1, with 7 bases identical to TRBD2. Looked up from germline, CDR1 is DFQATT and CDR2 is SNEGSKA (reference sequence). CDR3 length: 16 amino acids. V trimming: 2 bases; J trimming: 4 bases; junction bases outside the gene matches: 11. CDR3 sequence: CSARIPSGGRYNEQFF. The DNA of the CDR3 is TGCAGTGCTAGAATCCCGTCGGGCGGGAGATACAATGAGCAGTTCTTC.

This clonotype was seen at least ten times. The V and J genes are TRBV28 and TRBJ2-1, with TRBD2 identical over 12 bases. The trim removed 6 bases at V and 3 bases at J, leaving 9 bases unmatched. From germline, CDR1 is MDHEN and CDR2 SYDVKM. This CDR3 has 17 residues. CDR3 sequence reads: CASSGLAGTRYYNEQFF. In DNA form, the CDR3 reads TGTGCCAGCAGCGGACTAGCGGGGACTCGATACTACAATGAGCAGTTCTTC.